This T cell receptor (beta chain) was recorded in a study of blood T cell repertoires in COVID-19. At the level of the study: COVID-19 samples from acute and convalescent phases originated in the United States, Italy and Spain.

Here immunoSEQ multiplex PCR was the method, and the copy in TCRdb shows in-frame clones only, minus some. The table shows roughly 300,000 clones, with 86% occurring only once. Study members were between about 18 and 100 years old and lived in roughly 24 US regions. Cohorts were based on clinical histories the participants reported. Two negative PCRs, clearance, or symptom resolution were required of recovered Cohort 3 donors. The germline CDR1 and CDR2 sequences are MRHNA and SNTAGT. The ends lost 6 bases at V and 8 bases at J; junction bases unmatched: 9. CDR3 length: 13 residues. The chain couples TRBV6-4 to TRBJ1-2; 7 positions match TRBD1. The receptor comes from a man aged 25 to 40 who had recovered from COVID-19. The sample taken for sequencing was PBMCs or T cells enriched from blood (not recorded which). The CDR3 protein is CASRETGVGGYTF. The CDR3 DNA is TGTGCCAGCAGAGAAACAGGGGTAGGGGGCTACACCTTC.